This entry concerns a single T cell receptor (beta chain). Its target is unknown. Germline CDR1 ENHRY, CDR2 SYGVKD. CDR3 length: 16 amino acids. V lost 4 bases to trimming and J lost 0 bases, with 14 bases between them. The repertoire was sequenced with immunoSEQ multiplex PCR; TCRdb's copy has only in-frame clones and lacks some. The repertoire includes some 200,000 clones, approximately 91% of them detected once, and 0.95% to 1% sits in the top ten. The data belong to a study of T cell responses to AZD1222 COVID-19 vaccine. General study results and limits: Mostly white British, mostly female donors; authors suggested clonal diversity may be underestimated.

The rearrangement links TRBV10-3 to TRBJ2-3; D tentatively fits TRBD1 or TRBD2 (5 bases each). The specimen was peripheral blood, collected on day 0 of AZD1222 vaccination. This receptor was obtained from an adult in good health. CDR3 residues: CAISGGARASTDTQYF. The DNA of the CDR3 is TGTGCCATCAGTGGAGGGGCGAGAGCAAGCACAGATACGCAGTATTTT.